This T cell receptor (beta chain) is drawn from a study of blood T cell repertoires in COVID-19. Study background: COVID-19 samples from acute and convalescent phases originated in the United States, Italy and Spain. T cells, B-cell-depleted T cells, or PBMCs provided the cDNA or gDNA that served as material.

This clone has a single count. Unmatched junction bases numbered 14, after V lost 5 bases and J lost 1 base. From germline, CDR1 is LGHNT and CDR2 FRNRAP. The CDR3 has 18 residues. In the study's own analysis: Nucleated cell number was recorded as an estimate derived from reference gene primer amplification. The data were produced by immunoSEQ multiplex PCR, yet TCRdb's version contains in-frame clones alone and is incomplete. Clone size and the V and J calls come from that table; the DNA yielded D and trimming. The data contain some 250,000 clones, more than 75% of them seen just once; the ten biggest clones take up more than 9%.

This chain joins TRBV12-5 and TRBJ2-3; 8 positions agree with TRBD1. The source is a man older than 75 with acute or convalescent COVID-19. Sequencing was done on a sample of peripheral blood. CDR3 residues: CASGTNRQGNIGTDTQYF. The CDR3 region has the DNA TGTGCTAGTGGTACCAACCGACAGGGGAATATTGGCACAGATACGCAGTATTTT.